The clone carrying this T cell receptor beta chain occurred many times. Its cognate antigen is unknown. Hyperthyroidism was newly diagnosed in patients aged 18 to 65 (duration under 2 months). Authors of the study amplified TCR beta CDR3 regions from RNA transcripts. When the TCR CDR3 underwent first-round RT-PCR, the HTBI primer set was used. MiXCR, applied by TCRdb to the multiplex PCR reads, yields one record per CDR3 protein. There are a few hundred thousand distinct CDR3 sequences in the sample; 35% to 55% occur only once, and about 8.3% lies in the top ten. These data come from a study of T cells in Graves' hyperthyroidism and ophthalmopathy. Study-wide findings and caveats: Researchers found most expanded thyroid clonotypes above 0.001 in blood as well.

This sequence originates from a woman younger than 35 with Graves' hyperthyroidism. The sequencing sample was made of peripheral blood or thyroid tissue (not recorded which).

CDR3 amino acids: CSARELASWGEQYF. CDR3 coding DNA: TGCAGTGCTAGAGAACTAGCGTCCTGGGGCGAGCAGTACTTC. V is TRBV20-1 and J is TRBJ2-7, with TRBD2 matching over 7 bases. Germline V gene lookup returns CDR1 DFQATT and CDR2 SNEGSKA (reference sequence). Trimming at V came to 0 bases and at J to 6 bases, leaving 8 bases not matched to a gene. This CDR3 comprises 14 residues.